This TCR beta chain was identified during a study of T cell changes during pregnancy in multiple sclerosis (dated by TCRdb to between 2018 and 2021). For the study in its entirety: In women with multiple sclerosis, the researchers looked at how the T cell repertoire shifted as pregnancy progressed.

Points on this clone: Which antigen it targets is not known. Within one base of it there is no much larger clone, and no base qualities were kept.

The method behind the library was the immunoSEQ multiplex PCR assay. This is the immuneACCESS table as TCRdb keeps it, with only in-frame sequences that have V and J called. A part of the clones is gone; compared with another copy, unresolved V genes explain less than half, and the rest is unexplained. This sample gives some 60,000 clones in total; 92% of them show up just once. The top ten constitute about 2.9% of the sample. The V and J ends are trimmed by 5 bases and 6 bases, leaving 15 bases between them. CDR1 is given as SGHDT and CDR2 as YYEEEE, both from the germline V gene. Its CDR3 holds 14 amino acids, cysteine through phenylalanine. The entry retains the CDR3 DNA only, 42 bases that are in frame from base 1.

The starting material was peripheral blood, obtained in the second trimester of pregnancy. The clonotype originates from a female donor in good health, enrolled as a control in a pregnancy study. The chain is assembled from TRBV5-6 and TRBJ2-1, and possibly TRBD2, on 6 matching bases. The sequence in DNA is TGTGCCAGCAGTCACATCCCCGGGGGCAATGAGCAGTTCTTC. The encoded protein is CASSHIPGGNEQFF.